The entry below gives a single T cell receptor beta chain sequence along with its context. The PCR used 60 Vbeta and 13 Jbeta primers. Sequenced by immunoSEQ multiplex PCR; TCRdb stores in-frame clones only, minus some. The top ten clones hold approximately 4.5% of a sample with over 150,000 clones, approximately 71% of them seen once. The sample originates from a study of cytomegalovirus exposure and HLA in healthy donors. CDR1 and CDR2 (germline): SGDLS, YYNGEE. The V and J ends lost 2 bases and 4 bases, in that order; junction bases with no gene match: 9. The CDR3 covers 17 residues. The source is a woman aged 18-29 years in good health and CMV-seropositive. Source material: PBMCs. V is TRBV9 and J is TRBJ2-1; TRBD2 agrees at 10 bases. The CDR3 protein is CASSVSLAGETYNEQFF. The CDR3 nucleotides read TGTGCCAGCAGCGTTAGCCTAGCGGGAGAAACTTACAATGAGCAGTTCTTC.